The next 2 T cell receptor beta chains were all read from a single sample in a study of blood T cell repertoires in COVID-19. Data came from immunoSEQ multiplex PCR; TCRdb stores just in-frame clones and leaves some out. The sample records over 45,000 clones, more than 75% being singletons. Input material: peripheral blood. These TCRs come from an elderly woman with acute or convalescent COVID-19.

CDR3 in DNA: TGCGCCAGCAGCTGGAAGACTAGCGGGGAAGATACGCAGTATTTT. Encoded protein: CASSWKTSGEDTQYF. This chain joins TRBV5-1 and TRBJ2-3, with 11 bases fitting TRBD2. J lost 5 bases, V lost 3 bases, and 5 bases had no gene match. Germline values: CDR1 SGHRS, CDR2 YFSETQ. The CDR3 covers 15 residues.

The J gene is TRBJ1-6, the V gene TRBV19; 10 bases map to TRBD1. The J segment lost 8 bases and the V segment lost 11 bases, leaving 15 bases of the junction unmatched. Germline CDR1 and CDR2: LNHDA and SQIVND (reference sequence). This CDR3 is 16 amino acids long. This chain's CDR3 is CACKAETGGLDSPLHF. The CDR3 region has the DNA TGTGCCTGCAAAGCGGAGACAGGGGGCTTAGATTCACCCCTCCACTTT. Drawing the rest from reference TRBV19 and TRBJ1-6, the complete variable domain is DGGITQSPKYLFRKEGQNVTLSCEQNLNHDAMYWYRQDPGQGLRLIYYSQIVNDFQKGDIAEGYSVSREKKESFPLTVTSAQKNPTAFYLCACKAETGGLDSPLHFGNGTRLTVT.